Presented here are 8 T cell receptor beta chains from one specimen sequenced in a study of vaccination effects on CD4 cells after COVID-19. Antigen-specific CD4+ T cells were expanded (with viral peptide pools) by the ViraFEST assay ahead of sequencing. On roughly day 10 of culture, CD4+ T cells were separated out. Negative nucleocapsid antibody tests before and after vaccination confirmed no previous SARS-CoV-2 infection. The antigens these receptors bind are not known. Method: immunoSEQ multiplex PCR; TCRdb's copy keeps in-frame clones and lacks some. The sample contains about 25,000 clones, approximately 83% of which appear only once. The sequencing used CD4+ T cells from PBMCs cultured with HCoV-NL63 spike peptides, collected before COVID-19 vaccination. The receptors here all came from a human donor who received a COVID-19 vaccine.

This clone was detected a few times. This sequence joins TRBV27 and TRBJ1-5; no definite D call. Trimming removed 5 bases from V and 7 bases from J, with 18 bases in between. Per the germline V gene, CDR1 is MNHEY and CDR2 is SMNVEV (reference sequence). The CDR3 loop spans 15 amino acids. CDR3 coding DNA: TGTGCCAGCAGTCCCGGACGGATCCCCGGGCAGCCCCAGCATTTT. This encodes CASSPGRIPGQPQHF.

The chain employs TRBV5-1 and TRBJ2-7, with a weak D call TRBD2 (6 bases). CDR3 length equals 12 residues. Germline CDR1 SGHRS, CDR2 YFSETQ. V was pared by 4 bases and J by 11 bases, with 16 bases between. CDR3 bases: TGCGCCAGCAGCACCCACCAGGGACTTAAGTACTTC. This gives the protein CASSTHQGLKYF.

The rearrangement uses TRBV4-1 and TRBJ1-3; 10 bases agree with TRBD1. The germline gives CDR1 MGHRA, CDR2 YSYEKL. V was pared by 3 bases and J by 0 bases, with 8 bases of the junction left unmatched. CDR3 length equals 18 residues. The CDR3 DNA reads as TGCGCCAGCAGCCATCGTCGGACAGGGGGACCCTCTGGAAACACCATATATTTT. Its protein product is CASSHRRTGGPSGNTIYF.

This clone was found a few times. The chain employs TRBV4-1 and TRBJ1-6; no reliable D call. The CDR3 runs 16 residues. CDR1 is MGHRA, CDR2 YSYEKL, per germline. V was cut by 1 base and J by 0 bases, with 7 bases left in between. The CDR3 region is CASSQVTDSYNSPLHF. Written as DNA, the CDR3 is TGCGCCAGCAGCCAAGTGACCGACTCCTATAATTCACCCCTCCACTTT.

The CDR3, as DNA: TGTGCCAGCAGCCAAGAGGCGGCAGGCAATTCACCCCTCCACTTT. It yields the protein CASSQEAAGNSPLHF. The chain employs TRBV3-1 (or the pseudogene TRBV3-2) and TRBJ1-6; D gene uncertain. The CDR3 has 15 amino acids. With 0 bases removed from V and 7 bases from J, the gap between germline ends came to 10 bases. The germline gives CDR1 LGHDT, CDR2 YNNKEL (reference sequence).

The CDR3 sequence: CAWSALMVNTEAFF. CDR3 in DNA: TGTGCCTGGAGTGCCTTGATGGTAAACACTGAAGCTTTCTTT. This chain links TRBV30 with TRBJ1-1; D unclear. The CDR3 length is 14 residues. V dropped 1 base and J dropped 2 bases, with 11 bases sitting between them. Looked up from germline, CDR1 is GTSNPN and CDR2 is SVGIG (reference sequence).

This clone was observed a single time. The rearrangement joins TRBV7-9 to TRBJ2-2; D may be TRBD2 (6 bases). V shed 3 bases and J shed 5 bases, with 13 bases lying between them. The germline V gene encodes CDR1 SEHNR and CDR2 FQNEAQ (reference sequence). The CDR3 has 15 residues. CDR3 loop: CASSFGGVFTGELFF. The CDR3 DNA follows: TGTGCCAGCAGCTTCGGCGGGGTTTTTACCGGGGAGCTGTTTTTT.

By share, this clone ranks as medium-sized. The chain carries TRBV5-1 and TRBJ1-2, with 8 bases aligning to TRBD1. The trim removed 4 bases at V and 5 bases at J, leaving 4 bases unmatched. This CDR3 is built from 13 residues. CDR1 is SGHRS, CDR2 YFSETQ, per germline. Written as DNA, the CDR3 is TGCGCCAGCAGCCCGGGACAGGAGTATGGCTACACCTTC. This codes for CASSPGQEYGYTF.